This T cell receptor beta chain is drawn from a study of lymphopenia after photon versus proton radiotherapy. Findings of the study overall: After the lymphocyte nadir, photon-treated repertoires showed oligoclonal expansion, especially of CD8+ Temra cells.

The repertoire was sequenced with immunoSEQ multiplex PCR; TCRdb's copy has only in-frame clones and lacks some. The sample holds 89,000 or so clones, around 82% seen once. With 6 bases clipped from V and 7 bases from J, the junction kept 12 bases outside the gene matches. From germline, CDR1 is MDHEN and CDR2 SYDVKM. The CDR3 loop spans 15 amino acids. This clone was counted a few times. Its antigen remains unidentified. This clonotype was obtained from a man aged 60-69 years with pancreatic cancer. The V call is TRBV28, the J call TRBJ2-1, with 7 nucleotides matching TRBD1. The sequenced sample was peripheral blood, obtained from a patient treated with proton-based radiotherapy. CDR3 DNA sequence: TGTGCCAGCAGGAGCCGGGACAGTCTTCGTAATGAGCAGTTCTTC. It yields the protein CASRSRDSLRNEQFF.